The next 24 T cell receptor beta chains were all read from a single sample in a study of beta chain features in type 1 diabetes. Study outcomes and limitations: Patients with Type 1 diabetes showed moderately but significantly shorter TCRB CDR3s in all four CD4+ subsets.

Their antigens remain unidentified. What was sequenced were expressed TCRB transcripts, since all of the isolated RNA had been reverse transcribed. Generated by immunoSEQ multiplex PCR, the TCRdb table keeps only in-frame clones and is missing some. This sample yields under 350,000 clones, of which around 15% are seen a single time; about 0.016% belongs to the top ten. The sequencing sample was made of naive CD4+ T cells from blood. These receptors all come from a man aged 25 to 45 with type 1 diabetes.

This chain joins TRBV9 and TRBJ1-2, with D possibly TRBD1 on 6 matching bases. The germline V and J ends were trimmed by 4 bases and 5 bases, with 18 bases remaining between them. The CDR3 covers 15 residues. Germline loops: CDR1 SGDLS, CDR2 YYNGEE. In DNA, the CDR3 is TGTGCCAGCAGCTCAGCGGGGGGGCTTAGGTATGGCTACACCTTC. Amino acids: CASSSAGGLRYGYTF. The full variable domain, its missing parts supplied by reference TRBV9 and TRBJ1-2, is DSGVTQTPKHLITATGQRVTLRCSPRSGDLSVYWYQQSLDQGLQFLIQYYNGEERAKGNILERFSAQQFPDLHSELNLSSLELGDSALYFCASSSAGGLRYGYTFGSGTRLTVV.

The rearrangement joins TRBV28 to TRBJ2-1; TRBD1 agrees at 12 bases. The CDR3 sequence is 15 residues long. Germline lookup yields CDR1 MDHEN and CDR2 SYDVKM. The V segment lost 5 bases and the J segment 10 bases; nucleotides outside the gene matches: 9. The DNA of the CDR3 is TGTGCCAGCAGTCCACCGGGACAGGGGGCCGGGGAGCAGTTCTTC. The encoded protein is CASSPPGQGAGEQFF.

This clone came up a few times. The rearrangement links TRBV7-6 to TRBJ2-3, with TRBD2 matching 8 bases. This CDR3 has 16 amino acids. Germline V gene lookup returns CDR1 SGHVS and CDR2 FNYEAQ. Trimming took 0 bases from V and 4 from J; bases not matched to a gene: 6. CDR3 sequence (DNA): TGTGCCAGCAGCTTAGCGTCGGGACTAGTATCAGATACGCAGTATTTT. Translation gives CASSLASGLVSDTQYF. Full variable domain (outside the CDR3, taken from reference TRBV7-6 and TRBJ2-3): GAGVSQSPRYKVTKRGQDVALRCDPISGHVSLYWYRQALGQGPEFLTYFNYEAQQDKSGLPNDRFSAERPEGSISTLTIQRTEQRDSAMYRCASSLASGLVSDTQYFGPGTRLTVL.

The chain joins TRBV27 to TRBJ1-2; weak D call: TRBD1 (5 bases). The CDR3 runs 13 residues. Trimming stripped 5 bases from V and 4 bases from J, with 11 bases between. Germline V CDR1 and CDR2: MNHEY, SMNVEV (reference sequence). The CDR3 sequence is CASSEGVFYGYTF. CDR3 bases: TGTGCCAGCAGTGAAGGGGTTTTCTATGGCTACACCTTC.

V and J are TRBV7-8 and TRBJ2-5; the match to TRBD1 covers 9 bases. After removal of 4 bases from V and 4 bases from J, the junction contained 10 bases not matched to a gene. Per the germline V gene, CDR1 is SGHVS and CDR2 is FQNEAQ. The CDR3 extends over 16 amino acids. CDR3 in amino acids: CASSSPGQGMRETQYF. The CDR3, as DNA: TGTGCCAGCAGCTCACCGGGACAGGGCATGCGAGAGACCCAGTACTTC. Full variable domain (remainder filled in from reference TRBV7-8 and TRBJ2-5): GAGVSQSPRYKVAKRGQDVALRCDPISGHVSLFWYQQALGQGPEFLTYFQNEAQLDKSGLPSDRFFAERPEGSVSTLKIQRTQQEDSAVYLCASSSPGQGMRETQYFGPGTRLLVL.

A few counts support this clone. J is TRBJ1-5 and V is TRBV19; D possibly corresponds to TRBD1 (5 bases). The CDR3 runs 15 residues. Looked up from germline, CDR1 is LNHDA and CDR2 is SQIVND (reference sequence). V dropped 7 bases and J dropped 2 bases, with 15 bases sitting between them. CDR3 DNA sequence: TGTGCCAGTACCCTTCAATGGGGGGGCAATCAGCCCCAGCATTTT. Amino acid sequence: CASTLQWGGNQPQHF.

The CDR3 spells CASSPFQGAGMYEQYF. In DNA, the CDR3 is TGTGCCAGCAGTCCCTTTCAGGGCGCGGGAATGTACGAGCAGTACTTC. V and J are TRBV5-4 and TRBJ2-7, with D perhaps TRBD2 (6 bases). Per germline, CDR1 SGHNT and CDR2 YYREEE (reference sequence). The CDR3 totals 16 residues. V lost 5 bases to trimming and J lost 4 bases, with 22 bases between them.

Only a few counts were recorded for this clone. The chain carries TRBV29-1 and TRBJ1-1, with 11 nucleotides matching TRBD1. CDR1 is SQVTM and CDR2 is ANQGSEA in the germline V gene. V shed 7 bases, J shed 3 bases, and the junction held 7 bases outside the gene matches. The CDR3 spans 14 residues. In DNA form, the CDR3 reads TGCAGCGCGGACAGGGGGCATGGGGACACTGAAGCTTTCTTT. Residues: CSADRGHGDTEAFF.

This clone turned up a few times. V gene TRBV9 combines with J gene TRBJ2-5; 9 nucleotides align to TRBD2. The CDR3 is made up of 15 amino acids. V trimming: 2 bases; J trimming: 2 bases; junction bases outside the gene matches: 4. Per the germline V gene, CDR1 is SGDLS and CDR2 is YYNGEE. CDR3 DNA: TGTGCCAGCAGCGTGAGCGGGGGGTTACAAGAGACCCAGTACTTC. Encoded protein: CASSVSGGLQETQYF.

This clone occurred a few times. The rearrangement joins TRBV5-1 to TRBJ2-3, with TRBD1 matching over 7 bases. Germline lookup yields CDR1 SGHRS and CDR2 YFSETQ. J lost 3 bases, V lost 4 bases, and 8 bases had no gene match. This CDR3 has 15 residues. DNA of the CDR3: TGCGCCAGCAGCCCCTCCGGGACAGCGACAGATACGCAGTATTTT. It translates to CASSPSGTATDTQYF. The full variable domain, with the rest looked up from reference TRBV5-1 and TRBJ2-3, is KAGVTQTPRYLIKTRGQQVTLSCSPISGHRSVSWYQQTPGQGLQFLFEYFSETQRNKGNFPGRFSGRQFSNSRSEMNVSTLELGDSALYLCASSPSGTATDTQYFGPGTRLTVL.

This clone was seen only a few times. This rearrangement joins TRBV7-2 to TRBJ2-7; 8 bases align to TRBD2. CDR1 SGHTA and CDR2 FQGNSA come from the germline V gene. V was pared by 4 bases and J by 6 bases, with 17 bases of the junction left unmatched. The CDR3 runs to 17 residues. CDR3 sequence reads: CASSSQVLADKGIEQYF. DNA for the CDR3: TGTGCCAGCAGCTCCCAGGTACTAGCGGATAAAGGTATCGAGCAGTACTTC. Drawing the rest from reference TRBV7-2 and TRBJ2-7, the complete variable domain is GAGVSQSPSNKVTEKGKDVELRCDPISGHTALYWYRQSLGQGLEFLIYFQGNSAPDKSGLPSDRFSAERTGGSVSTLTIQRTQQEDSAVYLCASSSQVLADKGIEQYFGPGTRLTVT.

This clone was counted only a few times. The chain uses TRBV4-2 and TRBJ1-2; TRBD1 might be the D (6 bases). CDR3 length equals 14 residues. CDR1 is LGHNA and CDR2 is YNFKEQ in the germline V gene. V shed 1 base and J shed 4 bases, with 10 bases lying between them. CDR3 DNA sequence: TGTGCCAGCAGCCAAGGTCAGGGGACCTATGGCTACACCTTC. It specifies CASSQGQGTYGYTF.

This clone was counted between two and nine times. At one of its ends the junction is not consistent with the germline gene, which may arise from a read error. The V call is TRBV28, the J call TRBJ2-7, with 14 nucleotides matching TRBD2. Germline V gene sequence: CDR1 MDHEN, CDR2 SYDVKM. The length of the CDR3 is 15 residues. The CDR3 region is CASSFSRTSGRSMDF. The DNA of the CDR3 is TGTGCCAGCAGTTTCTCTAGGACTAGCGGGAGGTCCATGGACTTC.

V and J are TRBV11-1 and TRBJ2-3, with TRBD2 matching over 15 bases. In germline, CDR1 is SGHAT, CDR2 FQDESV (reference sequence). V dropped 1 base and J dropped 4; count of bases not matched to a gene: 3. The CDR3 loop spans 17 amino acids. CDR3 amino acids: CASSLGGLAGGPDTQYF. As DNA, the CDR3 is TGTGCCAGCAGCTTAGGGGGACTAGCGGGAGGACCAGATACGCAGTATTTT.

This chain joins TRBV6-5 and TRBJ2-5, with TRBD1 as a possible D gene (6 bases). Germline assignment: CDR1 MNHEY and CDR2 SVGAGI. V lost 5 bases to trimming and J lost 0 bases, with 10 bases between them. The CDR3 runs 14 residues. The CDR3 DNA follows: TGTGCCAGCAGTGAAGACAGGTACCAAGAGACCCAGTACTTC. It codes for CASSEDRYQETQYF.

This clone was seen a handful of times. The rearrangement uses TRBV7-3 and TRBJ2-3, with TRBD2 matching over 7 bases. This CDR3 has 14 amino acids. CDR1 is SGHTA, CDR2 FQGTGA, per germline. The V segment lost 8 bases and the J segment 2 bases; nucleotides outside the gene matches: 7. The CDR3 DNA reads as TGTGCCAGCGGGGGGGGAGCTTCCACAGATACGCAGTATTTT. Its translation is CASGGGASTDTQYF.

V usage is TRBV6-6 and J usage is TRBJ2-5; 7 nucleotides line up with TRBD1. V was pared by 5 bases and J by 4 bases, with 4 bases of the junction left unmatched. Germline V gene data show CDR1 as MNHNY and CDR2 as SVGAGI (reference sequence). This CDR3 region has 13 residues. The CDR3 spells CASSGTEGETQYF. The CDR3 DNA sequence: TGTGCCAGCAGTGGGACAGAGGGAGAGACCCAGTACTTC.

The CDR3 DNA reads TGTGCCAGCAGTTACAACTCCCAGGGTGAAAAACTGTTTTTT. This codes for CASSYNSQGEKLFF. The chain couples TRBV27 to TRBJ1-4; D may be TRBD1 (5 bases). This CDR3 is built from 14 residues. CDR1 and CDR2 from the germline V gene are MNHEY and SMNVEV (reference sequence). Trimming removed 4 bases from V and 7 bases from J, with 13 bases in between.

The V and J genes are TRBV28 and TRBJ2-7; tentatively, D is TRBD2 (6 bases). CDR1 and CDR2 from the germline V gene are MDHEN and SYDVKM. This CDR3 spans 15 amino acids. Trimming removed 5 bases from V and 6 bases from J, with 20 bases in between. For the CDR3, the DNA is TGTGCCAGCAGTCCCGCCCGACTAGTTTCCGGCGAGCAGTACTTC. This codes for CASSPARLVSGEQYF.

J is TRBJ2-1 and V is TRBV28, with D maybe TRBD2 (5 bases). The CDR3 has 13 amino acids. V gave up 10 bases and J gave up 6 bases, with 16 bases separating them. Germline assignment: CDR1 MDHEN and CDR2 SYDVKM. The CDR3 region has the DNA TGTGCCACGGTTTTCGGTGCGGGCAATGAGCAGTTCTTC. Its protein is CATVFGAGNEQFF.

J is TRBJ2-1 and V is TRBV6-5; TRBD2 aligns across 10 bases. The CDR3 runs 16 residues. Unmatched junction bases numbered 5, after V lost 0 bases and J lost 6 bases. Germline CDR1 reads MNHEY; CDR2 reads SVGAGI. DNA for the CDR3: TGTGCCAGCAGTTACTCTGGCCTAGCGGGAGCCAATGAGCAGTTCTTC. It codes for CASSYSGLAGANEQFF.

This clone occurred a few times. The chain employs TRBV5-4 and TRBJ2-7, with a possible D match to TRBD1 (6 bases). Germline assignment: CDR1 SGHNT and CDR2 YYREEE (reference sequence). The CDR3 has 15 amino acids. The V end lost 5 bases, the J end lost 2 bases, and 17 bases lay between the germline ends. This CDR3 is CASRQGGRRTYEQYF. As DNA, the CDR3 is TGTGCCAGCAGACAAGGGGGTAGGAGGACCTACGAGCAGTACTTC.

The V and J genes are TRBV5-1 and TRBJ2-1; 9 nucleotides line up with TRBD1. Germline V CDR1 and CDR2: SGHRS, YFSETQ. This CDR3 spans 15 amino acids. After removal of 2 bases from V and 8 bases from J, the junction contained 8 bases not matched to a gene. CDR3 sequence (DNA): TGCGCCAGCAGCTTAGGGGACAGGGACGTCCATGAGCAGTTCTTC. It codes for CASSLGDRDVHEQFF.

V gene TRBV11-2 combines with J gene TRBJ1-1; D ambiguous. This CDR3 has 13 amino acids. Per germline, CDR1 SGHAT and CDR2 FQNNGV. Trimming cost V 2 bases and J 6 bases, with 10 bases left between them. CDR3 in DNA: TGTGCCAGCAGCTTAAGGCGGAGAGCTGAAGCTTTCTTT. Its protein is CASSLRRRAEAFF.